This TCR beta chain was sequenced for a study of T cell responses to AZD1222 COVID-19 vaccine. Here immunoSEQ multiplex PCR was the method, and the copy in TCRdb shows in-frame clones only, minus some. The table shows about 150,000 clones, with about 87% occurring only once. Study conclusions and caveats: It should be noted that donors were predominantly white British and more often female, and clonal diversity was possibly underestimated. Only five to seven AZD1222 recipients were seropositive at baseline.

V lost 5 bases and J lost 1, with 12 bases in between. CDR3 length: 15 residues. Germline assignment: CDR1 LNHDA and CDR2 SQIVND (reference sequence). This clone was recorded once. No antigen is known for it. The clonotype comes from an adult in good health. Sequencing was performed on peripheral blood, taken on day 0 of AZD1222 vaccination. The chain links TRBV19 to TRBJ1-5; a possible D gene is TRBD1 (5 bases). CDR3 in DNA: TGTGCCAGTAGTTTCCGGGACGGAAGCAATCAGCCCCAGCATTTT. Residues: CASSFRDGSNQPQHF.